The sequence of this T cell receptor (beta chain) was determined in a study of shared clonotypes between healthy human individuals. There are 14 residues in the CDR3. Germline CDR1 GTSNPN, CDR2 SVGIG (reference sequence). The V and J ends lost 0 bases and 5 bases, in that order; junction bases with no gene match: 6. The donors were adults (healthy and HIV-negative) with no recent acute infections or vaccinations. Sequenced by immunoSEQ multiplex PCR; TCRdb stores in-frame clones only, minus some. The sample yields about 190,000 clones, 65% to 70% seen once. What was sequenced was memory CD4+ T cells sorted from blood. Indicated subset: CD45RA-negative fraction. The rearrangement joins TRBV30 to TRBJ2-7, with TRBD2 matching 8 bases. The sequence derives from a young man in good health. CDR3 sequence: CAWSVASGYHEQYF. In DNA form, the CDR3 reads TGTGCCTGGAGTGTCGCTAGCGGGTACCACGAGCAGTACTTC.